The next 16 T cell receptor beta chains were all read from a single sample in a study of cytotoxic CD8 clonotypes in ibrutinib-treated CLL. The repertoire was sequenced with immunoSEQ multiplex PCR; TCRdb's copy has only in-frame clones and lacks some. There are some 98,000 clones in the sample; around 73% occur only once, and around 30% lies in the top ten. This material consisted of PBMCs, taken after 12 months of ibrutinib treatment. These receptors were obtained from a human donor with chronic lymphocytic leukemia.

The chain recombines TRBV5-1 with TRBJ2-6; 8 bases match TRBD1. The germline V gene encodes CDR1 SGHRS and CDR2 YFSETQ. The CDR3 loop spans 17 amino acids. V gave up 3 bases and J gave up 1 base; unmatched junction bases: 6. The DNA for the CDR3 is TGCGCCAGCAGCTCAGGACAGGGAGTGTCTGGGGCCAACGTCCTGACTTTC. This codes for CASSSGQGVSGANVLTF.

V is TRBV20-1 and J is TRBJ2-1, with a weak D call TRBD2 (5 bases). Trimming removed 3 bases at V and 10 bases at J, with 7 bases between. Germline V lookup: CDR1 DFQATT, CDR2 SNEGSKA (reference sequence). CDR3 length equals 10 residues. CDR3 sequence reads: CSASREEQFF. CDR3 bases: TGCAGTGCTAGTAGGGAGGAGCAGTTCTTC.

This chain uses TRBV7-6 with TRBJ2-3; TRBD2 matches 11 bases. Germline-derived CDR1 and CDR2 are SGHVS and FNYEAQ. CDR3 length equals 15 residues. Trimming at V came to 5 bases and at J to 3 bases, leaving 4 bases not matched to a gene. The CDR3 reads CASSPLAGGTDTQYF. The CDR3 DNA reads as TGTGCCAGCAGCCCATTAGCGGGGGGGACAGATACGCAGTATTTT.

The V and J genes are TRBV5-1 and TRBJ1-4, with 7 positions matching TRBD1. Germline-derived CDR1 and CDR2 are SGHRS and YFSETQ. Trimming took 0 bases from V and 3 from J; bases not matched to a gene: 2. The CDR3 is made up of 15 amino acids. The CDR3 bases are TGCGCCAGCAGCTTGGAGGGGGCAGCTAATGAAAAACTGTTTTTT. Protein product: CASSLEGAANEKLFF.

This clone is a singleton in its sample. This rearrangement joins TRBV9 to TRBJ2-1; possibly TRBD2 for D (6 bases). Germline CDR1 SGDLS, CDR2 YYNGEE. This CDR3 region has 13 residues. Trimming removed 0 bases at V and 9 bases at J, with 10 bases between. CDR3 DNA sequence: TGTGCCAGCAGCGTAGCCCCGGGACTTGAGCAGTTCTTC. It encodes CASSVAPGLEQFF.

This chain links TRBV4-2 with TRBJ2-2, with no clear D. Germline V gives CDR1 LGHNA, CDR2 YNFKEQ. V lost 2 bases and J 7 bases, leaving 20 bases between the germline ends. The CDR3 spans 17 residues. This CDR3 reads CASSQRARSPVGGELFF. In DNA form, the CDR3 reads TGTGCCAGCAGCCAAAGGGCAAGGAGCCCTGTAGGCGGGGAGCTGTTTTTT.

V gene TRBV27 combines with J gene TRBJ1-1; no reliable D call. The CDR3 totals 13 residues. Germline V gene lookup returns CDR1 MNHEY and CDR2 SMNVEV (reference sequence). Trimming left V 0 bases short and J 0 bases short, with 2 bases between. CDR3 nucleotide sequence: TGTGCCAGCAGTTTATCGCTGAACACTGAAGCTTTCTTT. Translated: CASSLSLNTEAFF.

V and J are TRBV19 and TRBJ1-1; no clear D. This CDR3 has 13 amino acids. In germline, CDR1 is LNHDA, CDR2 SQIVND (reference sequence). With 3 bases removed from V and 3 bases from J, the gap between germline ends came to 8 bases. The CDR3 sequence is CASSIWADTEAFF. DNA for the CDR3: TGTGCCAGTAGTATCTGGGCGGACACTGAAGCTTTCTTT.

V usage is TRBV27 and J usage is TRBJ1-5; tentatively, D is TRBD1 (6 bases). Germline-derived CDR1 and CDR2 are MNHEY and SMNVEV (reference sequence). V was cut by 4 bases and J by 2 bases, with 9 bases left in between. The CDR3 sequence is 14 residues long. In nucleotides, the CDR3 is TGTGCCAGCAGTTCAAGGGGGGGCAATCAGCCCCAGCATTTT. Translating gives CASSSRGGNQPQHF.

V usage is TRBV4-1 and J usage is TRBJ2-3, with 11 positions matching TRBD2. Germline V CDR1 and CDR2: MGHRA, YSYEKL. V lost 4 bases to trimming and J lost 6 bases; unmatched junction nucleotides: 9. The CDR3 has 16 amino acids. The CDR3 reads CASSRGSGGAGDTQYF. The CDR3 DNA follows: TGCGCCAGCAGCCGAGGTAGCGGGGGGGCAGGTGATACGCAGTATTTT.

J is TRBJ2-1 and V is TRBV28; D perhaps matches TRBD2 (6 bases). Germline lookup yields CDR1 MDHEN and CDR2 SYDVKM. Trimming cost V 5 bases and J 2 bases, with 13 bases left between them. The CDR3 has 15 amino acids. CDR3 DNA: TGTGCCAGCAGTATCGGGGGAAACACCTACAATGAGCAGTTCTTC. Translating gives CASSIGGNTYNEQFF.

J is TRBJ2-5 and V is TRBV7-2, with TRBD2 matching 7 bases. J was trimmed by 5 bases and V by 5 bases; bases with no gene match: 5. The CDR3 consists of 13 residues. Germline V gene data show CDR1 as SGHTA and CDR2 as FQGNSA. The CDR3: CASSNMGGETQYF. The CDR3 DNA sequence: TGTGCCAGCAGCAATATGGGGGGGGAGACCCAGTACTTC.

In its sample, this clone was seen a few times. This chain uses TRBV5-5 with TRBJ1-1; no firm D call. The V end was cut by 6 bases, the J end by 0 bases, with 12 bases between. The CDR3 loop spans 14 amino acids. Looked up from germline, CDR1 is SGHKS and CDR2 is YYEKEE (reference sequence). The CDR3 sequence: CASTFSYMNTEAFF. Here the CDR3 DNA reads TGTGCCAGCACCTTCAGCTATATGAACACTGAAGCTTTCTTT.

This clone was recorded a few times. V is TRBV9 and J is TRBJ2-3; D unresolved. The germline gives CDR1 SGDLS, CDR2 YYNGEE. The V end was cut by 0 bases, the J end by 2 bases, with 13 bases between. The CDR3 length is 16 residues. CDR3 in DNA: TGTGCCAGCAGCGTAGGGAGCAGTCGGACCACAGATACGCAGTATTTT. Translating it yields CASSVGSSRTTDTQYF. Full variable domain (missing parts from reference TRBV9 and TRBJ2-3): DSGVTQTPKHLITATGQRVTLRCSPRSGDLSVYWYQQSLDQGLQFLIQYYNGEERAKGNILERFSAQQFPDLHSELNLSSLELGDSALYFCASSVGSSRTTDTQYFGPGTRLTVL.

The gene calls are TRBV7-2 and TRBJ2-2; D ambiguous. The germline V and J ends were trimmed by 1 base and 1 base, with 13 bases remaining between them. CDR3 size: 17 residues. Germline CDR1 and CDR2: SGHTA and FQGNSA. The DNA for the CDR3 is TGTGCCAGCAGCTTAGGCCTCGGTGGCGGGAACACCGGGGAGCTGTTTTTT. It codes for CASSLGLGGGNTGELFF.

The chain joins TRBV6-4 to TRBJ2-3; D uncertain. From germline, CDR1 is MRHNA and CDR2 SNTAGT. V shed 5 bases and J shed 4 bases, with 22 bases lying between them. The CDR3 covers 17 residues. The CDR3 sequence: CASSLAWTATRSDTQYF. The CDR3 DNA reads TGTGCCAGCAGTTTAGCTTGGACGGCAACAAGATCAGATACGCAGTATTTT.